Included here is one TCR beta chain sequence, with context. Antigen specificity is unknown. The CDR3 is made up of 16 amino acids. The V gene's germline CDR1 is SGHNT and CDR2 YYREEE (reference sequence). Trimming removed 4 bases from V and 4 bases from J; junction bases left unmatched: 8. The protocol was immunoSEQ multiplex PCR, while the TCRdb copy is restricted to in-frame clones and leaves out a portion. The profile shows nearly 750,000 clones, 55% to 75% of them singletons. The data belong to a study of shared clonotypes between healthy human individuals. Study-wide points: Large depth notwithstanding, sorted-subset sequencing proved incomplete by rarefaction.

This chain uses TRBV5-4 with TRBJ1-2, with TRBD1 identical over 12 bases. The sequenced sample was memory CD4+ T cells sorted from blood. Described subset: CD45RA-negative fraction. The TCR was taken from a woman aged 25 to 45 in good health. The chain's CDR3 is CASSQTGTGGFYGYTF. CDR3 DNA: TGTGCCAGCAGCCAAACCGGGACAGGGGGCTTCTATGGCTACACCTTC. The whole variable domain, remainder taken from reference TRBV5-4 and TRBJ1-2, is ETGVTQSPTHLIKTRGQQVTLRCSSQSGHNTVSWYQQALGQGPQFIFQYYREEENGRGNFPPRFSGLQFPNYSSELNVNALELDDSALYLCASSQTGTGGFYGYTFGSGTRLTVV.